The T cell receptor (beta chain) described here comes from a study of blood T cell repertoires in COVID-19. On the study more broadly: The cDNA or gDNA used as material had been derived from T cells, B-cell-depleted T cells, or PBMCs.

Cohort 3 donors counted as recovered after two negative PCRs, clearance, or resolved symptoms. Original analysis: From reference gene primer amplification, estimates of nucleated cell counts were derived. The repertoire was sequenced with immunoSEQ multiplex PCR; TCRdb's copy has only in-frame clones and lacks some. V and J calls and clone size are given by that table; D and trimming were obtained from the DNA. The sample lists over 250,000 clones; about 87% were seen once. A single count supports this clone. Per germline, CDR1 LNHDA and CDR2 SQIVND (reference sequence). This CDR3 is built from 14 residues. V was clipped by 6 bases and J by 1 base; unmatched bases: 5.

V and J are TRBV19 and TRBJ1-1, with TRBD1 identical over 7 bases. Input material: PBMCs or T cells enriched from blood (not recorded which). This receptor was taken from a woman younger than 30 who had recovered from COVID-19. CDR3 coding DNA: TGTGCCAGTAGATACAGGGGACCGAACACTGAAGCTTTCTTT. It encodes CASRYRGPNTEAFF.